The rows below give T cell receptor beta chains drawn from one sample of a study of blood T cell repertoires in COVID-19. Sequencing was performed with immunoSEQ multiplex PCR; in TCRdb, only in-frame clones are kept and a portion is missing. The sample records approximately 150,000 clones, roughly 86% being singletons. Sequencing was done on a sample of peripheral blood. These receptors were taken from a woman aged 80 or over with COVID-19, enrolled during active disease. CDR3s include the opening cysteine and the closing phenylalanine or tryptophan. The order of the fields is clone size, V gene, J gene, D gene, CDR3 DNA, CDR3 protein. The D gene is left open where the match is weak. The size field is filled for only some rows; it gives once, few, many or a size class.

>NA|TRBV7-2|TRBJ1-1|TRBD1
TGTGCCAGCGTTAACAGGGGGCGAGGGTCTGAAGCTTTCTTT
CASVNRGRGSEAFF
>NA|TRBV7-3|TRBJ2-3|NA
TGTGCCAGCAGCCCTACTTGGACTAGCACAGATACGCAGTATTTT
CASSPTWTSTDTQYF
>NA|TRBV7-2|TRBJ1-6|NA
TGTGCCAGCAGCTTAGATCAGGGGAATTCACCCCTCCACTTT
CASSLDQGNSPLHF
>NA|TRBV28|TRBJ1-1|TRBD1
TGTGCCAGCACCTTCGGACGACAGGGGCGCCAAGCTTTCTTT
CASTFGRQGRQAFF
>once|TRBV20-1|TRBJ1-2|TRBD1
TGCAGTGCTAGTGCTACAGGGGGAAGTGGCTACACCTTC
CSASATGGSGYTF
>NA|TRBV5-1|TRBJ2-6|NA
TGCGCCAGCAGCTTGGGAGGTGGGGCCAACGTCCTGACTTTC
CASSLGGGANVLTF
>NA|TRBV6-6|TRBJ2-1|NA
TGTGCCAGCAGCCCGACTAATGAGCAGTTCTTC
CASSPTNEQFF
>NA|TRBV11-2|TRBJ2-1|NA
TGTGCCAGCACCGGACTGAAGAGCTCCTACAATGAGCAGTTCTTC
CASTGLKSSYNEQFF
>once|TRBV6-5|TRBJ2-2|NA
TGTGCCAGCAGTTACTTTCCGGAGACGAACACCGGGGAGCTGTTTTTT
CASSYFPETNTGELFF
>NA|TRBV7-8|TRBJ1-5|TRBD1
TGTGCCAGCAGCTTTTTAGTAAAGACAGGGGGTAATCAGCCCCAGCATTTT
CASSFLVKTGGNQPQHF
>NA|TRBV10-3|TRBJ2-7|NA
TGTGCCATCGCTTCGGAGACAGGACTCTCCTACGAGCAGTACTTC
CAIASETGLSYEQYF
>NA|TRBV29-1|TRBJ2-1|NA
TGCAGTGGCGGCGTAAGCTCCTACAATGAGCAGTTCTTC
CSGGVSSYNEQFF
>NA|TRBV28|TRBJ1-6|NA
TGTGCCAGCAGTTCCCGGGGGGTGTCTCATAATTCACCCCTCCACTTT
CASSSRGVSHNSPLHF
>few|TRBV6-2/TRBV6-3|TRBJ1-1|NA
TGTGCCAGCAGCTCGCCACCGACAATTATGAACACTGAAGCTTTCTTT
CASSSPPTIMNTEAFF
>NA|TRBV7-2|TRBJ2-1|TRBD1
TGTGCCAGCAGACTAGCAGGGGGCGCCTCCTACAATGAGCAGTTCTTC
CASRLAGGASYNEQFF
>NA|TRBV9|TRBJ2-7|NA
TGTGCCAGCAGCGTAGTCGCCCTCGGTAGCGAGCAGTACTTC
CASSVVALGSEQYF
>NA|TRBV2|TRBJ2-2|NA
TGTGCCAGCAGTTACTACGGGAGCGCGAACACCGGGGAGCTGTTTTTT
CASSYYGSANTGELFF
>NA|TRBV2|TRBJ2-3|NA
TGTGCCAGCAGTGACAGTAACACAGATACGCAGTATTTT
CASSDSNTDTQYF
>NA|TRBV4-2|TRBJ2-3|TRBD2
TGTGCCAGCAGCGGGACTAGCGCTTCAGATACGCAGTATTTT
CASSGTSASDTQYF
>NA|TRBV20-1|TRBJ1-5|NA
TGCAGTGCTAGTTGGCAGGATGACCAGCCCCAGCATTTT
CSASWQDDQPQHF
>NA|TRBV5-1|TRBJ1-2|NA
TGCGCCAGCAGCTCTGATACCGGGTCTAACTATGGCTACACCTTC
CASSSDTGSNYGYTF
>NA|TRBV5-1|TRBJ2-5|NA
TGCGCCAGCAGCCCGGGACTGGAACAAGAGACCCAGTACTTC
CASSPGLEQETQYF
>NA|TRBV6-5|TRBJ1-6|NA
TGTGCCAGCAGTTACTCGTTTCAGGGAAATTCACCCCTCCACTTT
CASSYSFQGNSPLHF
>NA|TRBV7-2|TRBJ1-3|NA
TGTGCCAGCAGCTTAAAGCTCGGAAACACCATATATTTT
CASSLKLGNTIYF
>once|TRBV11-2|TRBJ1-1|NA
TGTGCCAGCAGCTTAATAGGGGGGGGGCTTGGCACTGAAGCTTTCTTT
CASSLIGGGLGTEAFF
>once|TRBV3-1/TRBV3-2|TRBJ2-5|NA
TGTGCCAGCAGCCAAGAACCAAGGCAGGGCGAGACCCAGTACTTC
CASSQEPRQGETQYF
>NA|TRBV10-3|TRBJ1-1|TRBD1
TGTGCCATCAGGACAGGGGGCCAGAACACTGAAGCTTTCTTT
CAIRTGGQNTEAFF
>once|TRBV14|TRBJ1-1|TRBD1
TGTGCCAGCAGCCCCCCGGGACAGGGGGCTGAAGCTTTCTTT
CASSPPGQGAEAFF
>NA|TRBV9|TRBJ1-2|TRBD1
TGTGCCAGCAGCGCAAGTTCACAGGGGAACTATGGCTACACCTTC
CASSASSQGNYGYTF
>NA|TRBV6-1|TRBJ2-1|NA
TGTGCCAGCAGTGAAAACCCGAACGGTTCCTACAATGAGCAGTTCTTC
CASSENPNGSYNEQFF
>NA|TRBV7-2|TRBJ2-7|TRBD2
TGTGCCAGCAGCGTCAGTAGCGGGAGCTACGAGCAGTACTTC
CASSVSSGSYEQYF
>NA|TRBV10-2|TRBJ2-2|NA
TGCGCCAGCAGTCCCTCTTTAGCCGGGGAGCTGTTTTTT
CASSPSLAGELFF
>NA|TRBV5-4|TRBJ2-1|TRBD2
TGTGCCAGCAGTGCCGGGGACTACTACAATGAGCAGTTCTTC
CASSAGDYYNEQFF
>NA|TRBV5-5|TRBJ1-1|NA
TGTGCCAGCAGCACAAACCAGGGAATGAACACTGAAGCTTTCTTT
CASSTNQGMNTEAFF
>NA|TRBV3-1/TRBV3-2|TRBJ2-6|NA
TGTGCCAGCAGCCCTCATCGGGGTGGGGCCAACGTCCTGACTTTC
CASSPHRGGANVLTF
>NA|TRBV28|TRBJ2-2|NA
TGTGCCAGCAGTTTATGGACAGAAAACACCGGGGAGCTGTTTTTT
CASSLWTENTGELFF
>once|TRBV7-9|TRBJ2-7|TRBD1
TGTGCCAGCAGCTTAGTGCTTTCGGGACAGGGGGTGGGTGAGCAGTACTTC
CASSLVLSGQGVGEQYF
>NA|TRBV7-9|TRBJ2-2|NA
TGTGCCAGCAGCTTAGCTTCAGGGACGAACACCGGGGAGCTGTTTTTT
CASSLASGTNTGELFF
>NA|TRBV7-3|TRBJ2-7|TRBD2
TGTGCCAGCATCCGCCTAGCGGGAGGCCCCGCTGCCCACGAGCAGTACTTC
CASIRLAGGPAAHEQYF
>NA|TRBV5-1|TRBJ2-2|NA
TGCGCCAGCAGCCGCGGGAACACCGGGGAGCTGTTTTTT
CASSRGNTGELFF
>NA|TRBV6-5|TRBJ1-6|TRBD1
TGTGCCAGCGGGGGACAGGGGACTAATTCACCCCTCCACTTT
CASGGQGTNSPLHF
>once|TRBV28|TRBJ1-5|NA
TGTGCCAGCAGTTTAACCCCCCCAACTCTTCAGCCCCAGCATTTT
CASSLTPPTLQPQHF
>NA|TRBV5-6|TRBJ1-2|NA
TGTGCCAGCAGCTTATCTGGTAGCGGCTATGGCTACACCTTC
CASSLSGSGYGYTF
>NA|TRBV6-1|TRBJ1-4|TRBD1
TGTGCCAGCAGTGAGAGGGGACAGATTAATGAAAAACTGTTTTTT
CASSERGQINEKLFF
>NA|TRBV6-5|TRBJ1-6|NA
TGTGCCAGCAGGGGGCCGGGCCCCGGGAGTTCACCCCTCCACTTT
CASRGPGPGSSPLHF
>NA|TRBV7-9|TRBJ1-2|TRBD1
TGTGCCAGCAGCTTAGAGACAGGGGTAAAATATGGCTACACCTTC
CASSLETGVKYGYTF
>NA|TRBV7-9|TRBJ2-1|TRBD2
TGTGCCAGCAGCTTACGAACTACTAAAGCGGGAGCGAATGAGCAGTTCTTC
CASSLRTTKAGANEQFF
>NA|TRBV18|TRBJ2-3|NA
TGTGCCAGCTCATCAAGACAGGTCACAGATACGCAGTATTTT
CASSSRQVTDTQYF
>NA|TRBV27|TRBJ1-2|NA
TGTGCCAGCAGTTTTTCCCAGGGCGTTGGGGGCTACACCTTC
CASSFSQGVGGYTF
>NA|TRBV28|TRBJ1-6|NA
TGTGCCAGCAGTTTCCCAGGAGGGTCACCCCTCCACTTT
CASSFPGGSPLHF
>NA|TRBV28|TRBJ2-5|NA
TGTGCCAGCAGTTTGGCTCGCCCGTCGGGGACCCAGTACTTC
CASSLARPSGTQYF
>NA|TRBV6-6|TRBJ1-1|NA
TGTGCCAGCAGTTCGACATCGAACACTGAAGCTTTCTTT
CASSSTSNTEAFF
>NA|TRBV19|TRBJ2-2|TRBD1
TGTGCCAGTAGTCCGGGACAGGGAATCTTAGCCGGGGAGCTGTTTTTT
CASSPGQGILAGELFF
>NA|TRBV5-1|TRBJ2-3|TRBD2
TGCGCCAGCAGCTTAGCGGGGCCGGGAGCAGATACGCAGTATTTT
CASSLAGPGADTQYF
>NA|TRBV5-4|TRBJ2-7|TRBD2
TGTGCCAGCAGCAAAGGCGGGAGTCTGGGCGAGCAGTACTTC
CASSKGGSLGEQYF
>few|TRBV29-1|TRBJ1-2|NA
TGCAGCGTTGAAAACTCTTACACCTTC
CSVENSYTF
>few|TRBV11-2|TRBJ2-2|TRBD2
TGTGCCAGCAGCTTAGTAGCTAGCGGGATCGCCGGGGAGCTGTTTTTT
CASSLVASGIAGELFF
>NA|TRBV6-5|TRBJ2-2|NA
TGTGCCACCCGAGTCGTCGTAACCGGGGAGCTGTTTTTT
CATRVVVTGELFF
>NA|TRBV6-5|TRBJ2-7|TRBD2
TGTGCCAGCAGTTCCGGGACTAGCGGGTTCCACGAGCAGTACTTC
CASSSGTSGFHEQYF
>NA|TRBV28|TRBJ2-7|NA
TGTGCCAGCAAAAGAGGGGGAGAGCAGTACTTC
CASKRGGEQYF